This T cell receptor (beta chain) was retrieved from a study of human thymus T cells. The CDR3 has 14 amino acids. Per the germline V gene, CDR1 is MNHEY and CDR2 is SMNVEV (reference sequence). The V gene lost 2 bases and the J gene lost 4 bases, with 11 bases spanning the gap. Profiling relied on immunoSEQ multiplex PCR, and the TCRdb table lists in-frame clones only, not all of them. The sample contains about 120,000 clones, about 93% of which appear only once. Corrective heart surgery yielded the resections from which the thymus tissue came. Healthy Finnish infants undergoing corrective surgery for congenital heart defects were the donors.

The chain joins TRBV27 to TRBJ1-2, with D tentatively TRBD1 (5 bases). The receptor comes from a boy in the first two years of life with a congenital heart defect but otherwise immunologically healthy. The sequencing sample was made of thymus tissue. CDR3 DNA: TGTGCCAGCAGTTTAAACTCAGGGTCCTATGGCTACACCTTC. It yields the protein CASSLNSGSYGYTF.